Below, 20 T cell receptor beta chains from the same sample are listed, as sequenced in a study of tissue T cells after allogeneic stem cell transplantation. Profiled with immunoSEQ multiplex PCR; TCRdb holds only in-frame clones, not every one. Of 3,000 to 4,500 clones in the sample, about 49% were seen once. Time point noted: mouse harvest day 14 after allogeneic transplant. The graft held 10^6 splenic CD5+ T cells and 10^7 T-cell-depleted bone marrow cells. Input material: gut tissue. All receptors come from a female BALB/c mouse given C57BL/6 T cells with graft-versus-host disease after an allogeneic hematopoietic cell transplant.

This clone was found a few times. Gene and germline names: mouse. The observed sequence ends 1 residue before the CDR3 terminus, with the missing tail filled in from the germline J gene. V is TRBV29 and J is TRBJ2-4, with TRBD1 as a possible D gene (6 bases). Germline CDR1 and CDR2: MSHET and SYDVDS. There are 16 residues in the CDR3. Trimming left V 2 bases short and J 0 bases short, with 12 bases between. CDR3: CASSLAGVGSQNTLYF. Partial CDR3 DNA: TGTGCTAGCAGTTTAGCAGGGGTCGGTAGTCAAAACACCTTGTAC.

Worth noting for this clone: Gene names denote mouse genes. The read terminates 1 residue ahead of where the CDR3 ends, so the germline J gene completes it. This sequence joins TRBV2 and TRBJ2-7; 11 nucleotides line up with TRBD2. The V and J ends lost 4 bases and 6 bases, in that order; junction bases with no gene match: 8. The CDR3 totals 15 residues. Germline assignment: CDR1 LGHNA and CDR2 YSYQKL. The sequenced CDR3 bases are TGTGCCAGCAGCCTCTTACTGGGGGGGCGCGTTGAACAGTAC. It encodes CASSLLLGGRVEQY. In full, the CDR3 reads CASSLLLGGRVEQYF.

Notes on this clone: The gene names given are mouse names. The CDR3 end lies 1 residue beyond the end of the read and is filled in from the germline J gene. The J gene is TRBJ2-4, the V gene TRBV12-2; 11 bases are a match to TRBD2. CDR1 and CDR2 from the germline V gene are SGHLS and HYDKME. The CDR3 sequence is 15 residues long. V lost 0 bases and J lost 3; bases outside the gene matches: 1. CDR3: CASSLTGGAQNTLYF. The part of the CDR3 DNA that was read is TGTGCCAGCTCTCTCACTGGGGGGGCCCAAAACACCTTGTAC.

In the case of this clone: Here the gene names and germline are mouse. The observed sequence ends 1 residue before the CDR3 terminus, with the missing tail filled in from the germline J gene. The chain combines TRBV26 with TRBJ1-2; D unresolved. Germline V gene sequence: CDR1 KGHPV, CDR2 FQNQEV (reference sequence). CDR3 size: 11 residues. V was clipped by 6 bases and J by 0 bases, with 2 bases between them. The CDR3 DNA, read in part, is TGTGCCAGCAGGTCAAACTCCGACTACACC. This codes for CASRSNSDYT. From start to end, the CDR3 is CASRSNSDYTF. Together with reference TRBV26 and TRBJ1-2, the CDR3 gives the full variable domain: NSKVIQTPRYLVKGQGQKAKMRCIPEKGHPVVFWYQQNKNNEFKFLINFQNQEVLQQIDMTEKRFSAECPSNSPCSLEIQSSEAGDSALYLCASRSNSDYTFGSGTRLLVI.

On this clone: Any gene name here is a mouse gene name. The chain's CDR3 is CASSLGPGQQDTQYF. The sequenced part of the CDR3 DNA is TGTGCAAGCAGCTTAGGACCGGGACAGCAAGACACCCAGTAC. The rearrangement joins TRBV16 to TRBJ2-5, with TRBD1 identical over 7 bases. The observed sequence ends 1 residue before the CDR3 terminus, with the missing tail filled in from the germline J gene. The CDR3 is made up of 15 amino acids. V dropped 1 base and J dropped 3; count of bases not matched to a gene: 4. The germline gives CDR1 SGHSA, CDR2 FRNQAP.

With respect to this clone: Gene names refer to mouse genes. The CDR3 end lies 1 residue beyond the end of the read and is filled in from the germline J gene. The rearrangement links TRBV26 to TRBJ1-1, with D tentatively TRBD1 (5 bases). Germline assignment: CDR1 KGHPV and CDR2 FQNQEV (reference sequence). V was cut by 1 base and J by 0 bases, with 6 bases left in between. This CDR3 has 14 amino acids. The CDR3: CASSLWTTNTEVFF. CDR3 bases read: TGTGCCAGCAGTCTGTGGACAACAAACACAGAAGTCTTC.

This clone has just one count. Gene names and germline match the mouse. The read stops 1 residue short of the end of the CDR3; the missing end is completed from the germline J gene. The J gene is TRBJ1-2, the V gene TRBV13-3; 9 bases match TRBD1. Per germline, CDR1 NNHDY and CDR2 SYVADS. Trimming at V came to 4 bases and at J to 0 bases, leaving 1 base not matched to a gene. The CDR3 spans 14 residues. The CDR3 loop reads CASSHRGPNSDYTF. The sequenced part of the CDR3 DNA is TGTGCCAGCAGTCACAGGGGGCCAAACTCCGACTACACC.

Note on this clone: Each gene name is a mouse one. Read coverage stops 1 residue before the CDR3 terminus; the germline J gene supplies the remainder. The genes are TRBV17 and TRBJ2-5, with a weak D call TRBD1 (5 bases). Trimming removed 4 bases at V and 6 bases at J, with 8 bases between. The CDR3 runs to 12 residues. Germline loops: CDR1 MNHDT, CDR2 YYDKIL. Incomplete CDR3 DNA: TGTGCTAGCAGTACAGGGATGGACACCCAGTAC. Residues: CASSTGMDTQY. The complete CDR3 sequence is CASSTGMDTQYF.

This clone has just a few counts. Mouse names are used for the genes. Read sequence stops 1 residue before the CDR3 end, and the germline J gene provides the missing end. The chain combines TRBV23 with TRBJ2-7; the D call in the table, TRBD1, was not verified against the DNA. The CDR3 length is 14 residues. Germline values: CDR1 KGHTA, CDR2 FQNQQP. The DNA read from the CDR3 is TGCTCCAGCAGTCATGGACAGGGGGCCTATGAACAGTAC. This translates into CSSSHGQGAYEQY. In full, the CDR3 is CSSSHGQGAYEQYF.

Worth noting for this clone: Gene names and germline match the mouse. The read stops 1 residue short of the end of the CDR3; the missing end is completed from the germline J gene. The rearrangement links TRBV26 to TRBJ1-1, with D hard to call. Per germline, CDR1 KGHPV and CDR2 FQNQEV (reference sequence). The CDR3 loop spans 11 amino acids. Deletions cut 4 bases from V and 6 bases from J, with 6 bases between. The chain's CDR3 is CASSPQSEVFF. Partial CDR3 DNA: TGTGCCAGCAGTCCGCAATCAGAAGTCTTC.

Turning to this clone: The genes are named according to mouse. The CDR3 end is not reached by the read, which stops 1 residue before it; the germline J gene fills it in. The V gene is TRBV26, the J gene TRBJ1-1; the D is unclear. The CDR3 totals 13 residues. Deletions cut 4 bases from V and 0 bases from J, with 6 bases between. Germline V gives CDR1 KGHPV, CDR2 FQNQEV (reference sequence). This CDR3 is CASSPNANTEVFF. Incomplete CDR3 DNA: TGTGCCAGCAGTCCTAATGCAAACACAGAAGTCTTC.

As to this clone: Gene names follow the mouse nomenclature. The observed sequence ends 1 residue before the CDR3 terminus, with the missing tail filled in from the germline J gene. The rearrangement joins TRBV23 to TRBJ2-3; the listed D gene, TRBD1, was not tested against the DNA. Germline CDR1 reads KGHTA; CDR2 reads FQNQQP. CDR3 length equals 14 residues. CDR3 DNA, as far as it was read: TGCTCCAGCAGTCAGCACAGTAGTGCAGAAACGCTGTAT. Protein product: CSSSQHSSAETLY. The CDR3, in full, reads CSSSQHSSAETLYF.

This clone is medium-sized within its sample. Gene labels here are mouse ones. Read data end 1 residue before the CDR3 end; the end is taken from the germline J gene. This sequence joins TRBV2 and TRBJ2-4; 8 positions match TRBD2. Germline V gene sequence: CDR1 LGHNA, CDR2 YSYQKL. Unmatched junction bases numbered 2, after V lost 4 bases and J lost 5 bases. The CDR3 extends over 13 amino acids. The part of the CDR3 DNA that was read is TGTGCCAGCAGCCGGGACTGGATAAACACCTTGTAC. Translating it yields CASSRDWINTLY. Given in full, the CDR3 is CASSRDWINTLYF.

In its sample, this clone was seen a few times. Gene names denote mouse genes. The CDR3 end is not reached by the read, which stops 1 residue before it; the germline J gene fills it in. V usage is TRBV26 and J usage is TRBJ2-3; D possibly uses TRBD1 or TRBD2 (5 bases each). The CDR3 contains 15 residues. Germline V gene lookup returns CDR1 KGHPV and CDR2 FQNQEV (reference sequence). Trimming cost V 4 bases and J 1 base, with 12 bases left between them. The part of the CDR3 DNA that was read is TGTGCCAGCAGTCGGCGGGGGAGAGGTGCAGAAACGCTGTAT. This encodes CASSRRGRGAETLY. The CDR3 as a whole reads CASSRRGRGAETLYF.

This clone was counted a few times. Genes here carry mouse names. The read terminates 1 residue before the CDR3 end, so the remaining end is supplied by the germline J gene. This chain uses TRBV24 with TRBJ2-7, with 9 bases matching TRBD2. The CDR3 totals 14 residues. The germline V gene has CDR1 KGHTA and CDR2 FRNEEI. The V gene end was trimmed by 1 base and the J gene end by 4 bases; junction bases not matched to a gene: 2. CDR3 DNA (partial): TGTGCCAGCAGTCTGTCGGACTGGGGTTATGAACAGTAC. Translation: CASSLSDWGYEQY. The complete CDR3 protein is CASSLSDWGYEQYF.

This clone showed up just a few times. The gene names here belong to mouse. The CDR3 end is not reached by the read, which stops 1 residue before it; the germline J gene fills it in. The chain combines TRBV13-2 with TRBJ1-1; unclear D gene. The CDR3 has 14 residues. Germline V gene data show CDR1 as NNHNN and CDR2 as SYGAGS (reference sequence). Trimming took off 0 bases at V and 0 bases at J, with 6 bases between the two ends. CDR3 DNA, as far as it was read: TGTGCCAGCGGTGATGGCATTGCAAACACAGAAGTCTTC. Its translation is CASGDGIANTEVF. The CDR3 as a whole reads CASGDGIANTEVFF.

This clone showed up just a few times. Genes and germline are mouse. Read data end 1 residue before the CDR3 end; the end is taken from the germline J gene. The chain combines TRBV26 with TRBJ2-5, with 9 nucleotides matching TRBD1. Germline CDR1 and CDR2: KGHPV and FQNQEV (reference sequence). The junction had 0 bases not matched to a gene; V was cut back by 5 bases and J by 3 bases. This CDR3 has 13 amino acids. CDR3 bases read: TGTGCCAGCAGTGGGACAGGGCAAGACACCCAGTAC. This gives the protein CASSGTGQDTQY. The CDR3 in its entirety is CASSGTGQDTQYF.

About this clone: Gene names refer to mouse genes. The read ends 1 residue early relative to the CDR3; the germline J gene fills the gap. The rearrangement uses TRBV5 and TRBJ2-4; 9 nucleotides agree with TRBD2. CDR1 is LGHNA, CDR2 YNLKQL, per germline (reference sequence). The CDR3 runs 16 residues. V was clipped by 1 base and J by 4 bases; unmatched bases: 6. This CDR3 reads CASSQAPRTGENTLYF. Incomplete CDR3 DNA: TGTGCCAGCAGCCAAGCCCCCCGGACTGGGGAAAACACCTTGTAC.

By share of the sample, this clone is large. Gene names follow the mouse nomenclature. The sequence runs out 1 residue before the end of the CDR3; the remainder is reconstructed from the germline J gene. The chain uses TRBV13-3 and TRBJ2-7; 8 nucleotides agree with TRBD1. V lost 2 bases to trimming and J lost 2 bases; unmatched junction nucleotides: 3. The CDR3 consists of 14 residues. Germline V gene sequence: CDR1 NNHDY, CDR2 SYVADS. The CDR3 bases that were read are TGTGCCAGCAGTGACGCAGGGGGCACCTATGAACAGTAC. This translates into CASSDAGGTYEQY. The whole CDR3 is CASSDAGGTYEQYF.

Of note for this clone: Gene and germline names: mouse. The read gets to within 1 residue of the CDR3 end, and the germline J gene fills in the rest. The chain couples TRBV3 to TRBJ2-2; 10 nucleotides agree with TRBD2. CDR3 length equals 15 residues. The germline gives CDR1 SNHLY, CDR2 FYNGKV (reference sequence). The ends lost 5 bases at V and 1 base at J; junction bases unmatched: 1. The CDR3 is CASSRDWGNTGQLYF. The CDR3 bases that were read are TGTGCCAGCAGCAGGGACTGGGGAAACACCGGGCAGCTCTAC.